These 18 T cell receptor beta chains were sequenced from one sample in a study of memory CD4+ T cells and cytomegalovirus serostatus (dated by TCRdb to between 2018 and 2021). A FACSAria II was used to sort memory CD4+ T cells, defined as single viable CD3+CD4+CD8-CD45RO+ cells. Library prep was done by the immunoSEQ multiplex PCR assay. TCRdb retrieved this table from immuneACCESS and kept in-frame rearrangements only. Not all clones are present; in checked studies, unresolved V genes account for under half, and no reason is known for the remainder. In this sample the table shows about 60,000 clones, approximately 77% of which occur a single time. The top ten clonotypes cover roughly 1% of the sample. Source material: memory CD4+ T cells from blood. These receptors were obtained from an adult in good health and CMV-seronegative.

The rearrangement joins TRBV20-1 to TRBJ2-7; no reliable D call. Trimming removed 5 bases from V and 5 bases from J, with 10 bases in between. This CDR3 comprises 11 residues. CDR1 DFQATT and CDR2 SNEGSKA come from the germline V gene (reference sequence). The CDR3 region has the DNA TGCAGTGCTCGTCAAAGGGACGAGCAGTACTTC. Translated, it gives CSARQRDEQYF.

The chain has TRBV25-1 and TRBJ2-1; no firm D call. From germline, CDR1 is MGHDK and CDR2 SYGVNS. The V end was cut by 5 bases, the J end by 9 bases, with 11 bases between. The CDR3 consists of 12 residues. The CDR3, as DNA: TGTGCCAGCAGTCGGAACGAACTTGAGCAGTTCTTC. Its protein is CASSRNELEQFF.

V usage is TRBV5-1 and J usage is TRBJ2-6; the D gene is possibly TRBD2 (6 bases). Per germline, CDR1 SGHRS and CDR2 YFSETQ. Trimming took 3 bases from V and 0 from J, leaving 16 bases between them. This CDR3 contains 18 residues. In nucleotides, the CDR3 is TGCGCCAGCAGCTCGCACCGGGACTTACGCTCTGGGGCCAACGTCCTGACTTTC. Its protein is CASSSHRDLRSGANVLTF.

By sample share, this clone is medium-sized. This sequence joins TRBV19 and TRBJ1-1; D gene ambiguous. The V gene lost 3 bases and the J gene lost 4 bases, with 21 bases spanning the gap. This CDR3 comprises 17 residues. Germline CDR1 reads LNHDA; CDR2 reads SQIVND (reference sequence). CDR3 residues: CASSILLGRRRPTEAFF. CDR3 nucleotides: TGTGCCAGTAGTATCCTCTTGGGCAGGCGGCGCCCCACTGAAGCTTTCTTT.

This sequence joins TRBV5-1 and TRBJ1-1, with 7 bases that match TRBD1. The V gene's germline CDR1 is SGHRS and CDR2 YFSETQ. V trimming: 4 bases; J trimming: 1 base; junction bases outside the gene matches: 7. This CDR3 spans 15 amino acids. In DNA, the CDR3 is TGCGCCAGCAGCCCCGCCGGGACAGCGAACACTGAAGCTTTCTTT. Its translation is CASSPAGTANTEAFF.

In nucleotides, the CDR3 is TGTGCCAGCAGTTTATCGGGGGGACAGATGAACACTGAAGCTTTCTTT. This sequence encodes CASSLSGGQMNTEAFF. The rearrangement links TRBV27 to TRBJ1-1; 7 nucleotides line up with TRBD1. CDR1 and CDR2 from the germline V gene are MNHEY and SMNVEV (reference sequence). The CDR3 contains 16 residues. V shed 0 bases and J 0 bases; nucleotides not matched to a gene: 4.

V and J are TRBV5-1 and TRBJ2-2; 7 nucleotides agree with TRBD1. Germline values: CDR1 SGHRS, CDR2 YFSETQ. The V and J ends lost 0 bases and 2 bases, in that order; junction bases with no gene match: 7. This CDR3 region has 17 residues. The DNA of the CDR3 is TGCGCCAGCAGCTTGGACCCCTGGACAGGCAACACCGGGGAGCTGTTTTTT. Translation: CASSLDPWTGNTGELFF.

This clone was observed a single time. This sequence joins TRBV29-1 and TRBJ2-1; D is undetermined. The CDR3 extends over 13 amino acids. CDR1 SQVTM and CDR2 ANQGSEA come from the germline V gene. The V and J ends lost 7 bases and 10 bases respectively, with 20 bases between them. CDR3 bases: TGCAGCGGGCAGGATGGGCTAGTATGGGAGCAGTTCTTC. Translated, it gives CSGQDGLVWEQFF.

V gene TRBV5-8 combines with J gene TRBJ2-7; no definite D call. Germline CDR1 and CDR2: SGHTS and YDEGEE. Trimming took 2 bases from V and 2 from J, leaving 8 bases between them. CDR3 length: 13 amino acids. The CDR3 protein is CASSFYGTYEQYF. The CDR3 nucleotides are TGTGCCAGCAGCTTCTACGGTACCTACGAGCAGTACTTC.

The chain recombines TRBV28 with TRBJ2-3, with D uncertain. V dropped 6 bases and J dropped 4 bases, with 17 bases sitting between them. The V gene's germline CDR1 is MDHEN and CDR2 SYDVKM. The CDR3 extends over 15 amino acids. The CDR3 DNA sequence: TGTGCCAGCAGACGCGTACCGGCCGCGGCAGATACGCAGTATTTT. Translated: CASRRVPAAADTQYF. The whole variable domain, filled in from reference TRBV28 and TRBJ2-3, reads DVKVTQSSRYLVKRTGEKVFLECVQDMDHENMFWYRQDPGLGLRLIYFSYDVKMKEKGDIPEGYSVSREKKERFSLILESASTNQTSMYLCASRRVPAAADTQYFGPGTRLTVL.

The chain links TRBV28 to TRBJ2-4; no reliable D call. This CDR3 has 15 amino acids. Germline loops: CDR1 MDHEN, CDR2 SYDVKM. Between the trimmed V and J ends, which lost 4 bases and 0 bases, there was a span of 10 bases. The CDR3 is CASSSPVLAKNIQYF. Written as DNA, the CDR3 is TGTGCCAGCAGTTCCCCCGTGTTAGCCAAAAACATTCAGTACTTC.

The genes are TRBV30 and TRBJ2-3; 10 bases map to TRBD2. The CDR3 length is 16 residues. V gave up 2 bases and J gave up 3 bases; unmatched junction bases: 8. Germline assignment: CDR1 GTSNPN and CDR2 SVGIG (reference sequence). CDR3 coding DNA: TGTGCCTGGAGTAGCGGGGGGGGATTTGATACAGATACGCAGTATTTT. This translates into CAWSSGGGFDTDTQYF.

This clone was counted between two and nine times. Written as DNA, the CDR3 is TGTGCCACCAAAATCGGGGCTGGGGATCAGCCCCAGCATTTT. Translation gives CATKIGAGDQPQHF. This rearrangement joins TRBV6-1 to TRBJ1-5; D perhaps matches TRBD1 (5 bases). The germline V gene encodes CDR1 MNHNS and CDR2 SASEGT. Trimming left V 10 bases short and J 5 bases short, with 18 bases between. CDR3 length equals 14 residues.

This clone was detected once. The rearrangement joins TRBV28 to TRBJ2-2; 9 bases agree with TRBD2. Germline V gene lookup returns CDR1 MDHEN and CDR2 SYDVKM. V trimming: 4 bases; J trimming: 6 bases; junction bases outside the gene matches: 12. The CDR3 is 17 residues long. The CDR3 coding sequence is TGTGCCAGCAGTTGGGGGCCCCTTAGCGGGAGTTCCGGGGAGCTGTTTTTT. It yields the protein CASSWGPLSGSSGELFF.

The rearrangement links TRBV28 to TRBJ2-7; no reliable D call. Trimming stripped 2 bases from V and 5 bases from J, with 13 bases between. The CDR3 consists of 14 residues. CDR1 MDHEN and CDR2 SYDVKM come from the germline V gene. This CDR3 is CASSLARTIDEQYF. The CDR3 DNA follows: TGTGCCAGCAGTTTAGCCCGCACCATCGACGAGCAGTACTTC.

The chain couples TRBV2 to TRBJ1-3; a possible D gene is TRBD1 (5 bases). Trimming left V 8 bases short and J 7 bases short, with 9 bases between. CDR1 SNHLY and CDR2 FYNNEI come from the germline V gene. This CDR3 is built from 11 residues. The CDR3 nucleotides are TGTGCCAGCGGGAGGGGTAACACCATATATTTT. It specifies CASGRGNTIYF.

This clone was detected only once. The chain links TRBV2 to TRBJ1-2, with 8 bases matching TRBD1. CDR1 SNHLY and CDR2 FYNNEI come from the germline V gene. The J segment lost 5 bases and the V segment lost 3 bases, leaving 8 bases of the junction unmatched. The CDR3 sequence is 15 residues long. The CDR3 DNA is TGTGCCAGCAGTGATCGAGGGCAGGGGGCTTATGGCTACACCTTC. Translating it yields CASSDRGQGAYGYTF.

The chain combines TRBV10-1 with TRBJ2-3; D ambiguous. The V and J ends lost 4 bases and 4 bases respectively, with 9 bases between them. CDR1 is WNHNN, CDR2 SYGVQD, per germline (reference sequence). The CDR3 runs 13 residues. CDR3 sequence: CASSANRPDTQYF. DNA for the CDR3: TGCGCCAGCAGTGCGAACCGGCCAGATACGCAGTATTTT.